The present entry profiles one T cell receptor beta chain with its context. Its target is unknown. Produced via immunoSEQ multiplex PCR; TCRdb's table is partial and in-frame only. Here the sample spans some 90,000 clones, more than 70% being singletons. This entry is derived from a study of T cell responses to AZD1222 COVID-19 vaccine. About the study: Timing groups of about 4 and about 12 weeks for second doses were pooled.

Study-wide points: Among spike-specific TCRs, nearly half reportedly target unmutated variant regions. Researchers took repertoire samples only after the peak T cell response had come.

The ends were cut back, 6 bases at V and 1 base at J, with 16 bases in the middle. The CDR3 loop spans 15 amino acids. This receptor was obtained from an adult in good health. This chain connects TRBV23-1 to TRBJ2-7; TRBD2 might be the D (6 bases). TRBV23-1 is an open reading frame, and its role is uncertain. Source: peripheral blood, taken on day 0 of AZD1222 vaccination. The CDR3 bases are TGCGCCAGCAGGCGGGAAGAGAGTCTTTCCTACGAGCAGTACTTC. Translation gives CASRREESLSYEQYF.